The 29 T cell receptor beta chains below come from one sample, sequenced in a study of monozygotic twins with inflammatory bowel disease. Following a re-call of the 5' RACE reads, TCRdb has one entry per CDR3 protein and lacks DNA. This sample contains 160,000 or so distinct CDR3 sequences. Specimen: blood. Source of these receptors: a human donor with ulcerative colitis or Crohn's disease, or a healthy co-twin of an affected twin (not recorded which).

The chain couples TRBV7-3 to TRBJ2-7; without DNA, the TCRdb call of TRBD2 cannot be checked. This CDR3 contains 14 residues. Looked up from germline, CDR1 is SGHTA and CDR2 is FQGTGA. The CDR3 region is CASSRSGSGGEQYF. Complete variable domain (other parts from reference TRBV7-3 and TRBJ2-7): GAGVSQTPSNKVTEKGKYVELRCDPISGHTALYWYRQSLGQGPEFLIYFQGTGAADDSGLPNDRFFAVRPEGSVSTLKIQRTERGDSAVYLCASSRSGSGGEQYFGPGTRLTVT.

The CDR3 spells CSDSGTRGNEQFF. The rearrangement joins TRBV20-1 to TRBJ2-1; there is no DNA to check the TCRdb D call of TRBD2. The CDR3 spans 13 residues. The V gene's germline CDR1 is DFQATT and CDR2 SNEGSKA (reference sequence).

This chain links TRBV6-5 with TRBJ1-2; TCRdb proposes TRBD1, but this gene call is untestable without DNA. The CDR3 runs 16 residues. In germline, CDR1 is MNHEY, CDR2 SVGAGI. The CDR3 protein is CASSYSYIDSSYGYTF.

The chain joins TRBV29-1 to TRBJ1-1. The CDR3 contains 11 residues. CDR1 SQVTM and CDR2 ANQGSEA come from the germline V gene. The CDR3 is CSVEAVTQAFF.

The V and J genes are TRBV12-3 or TRBV12-4 and TRBJ1-2; the TCRdb call, TRBD1, lacks DNA for checking. This CDR3 is built from 14 residues. This CDR3 is CASSLNPGNYGYTF.

V is TRBV11-2 and J is TRBJ2-7; the TCRdb D gene call, TRBD2, has no DNA to confirm it. CDR1 is SGHAT and CDR2 is FQNNGV in the germline V gene. The CDR3 loop spans 16 amino acids. The CDR3 sequence is CASSRGLAGAAYEQYF.

Here the CDR3 reads CASSGTRSYNEQFF. The gene calls are TRBV14 and TRBJ2-1; without DNA, the TCRdb call of TRBD1 cannot be checked. The CDR3 loop spans 14 amino acids. The V gene's germline CDR1 is SGHDN and CDR2 FVKESK.

The chain is built from TRBV5-1 and TRBJ2-1; checking the TCRdb D call of TRBD2 is not possible without DNA. The germline gives CDR1 SGHRS, CDR2 YFSETQ. The CDR3 is made up of 15 amino acids. CDR3 amino acids: CASSLALAGVGEQFF.

V and J are TRBV7-6 and TRBJ2-2; without DNA, the TCRdb call of TRBD1 cannot be checked. From germline, CDR1 is SGHVS and CDR2 FNYEAQ. This CDR3 has 17 residues. CDR3 loop: CASSLGTGQPRSGELFF.

The CDR3 loop reads CASSILDLQGLVAFF. The chain recombines TRBV19 with TRBJ1-1; the D gene TCRdb calls, TRBD1, cannot be checked with no DNA. From germline, CDR1 is LNHDA and CDR2 SQIVND (reference sequence). The CDR3 loop spans 15 amino acids.

The chain is built from TRBV29-1 and TRBJ1-5; TCRdb picks TRBD1, but there is no DNA to check that call. The germline CDR1 and CDR2 sequences are SQVTM and ANQGSEA. This CDR3 comprises 13 residues. The CDR3 sequence: CSVELGVGQPQHF. Full variable domain (remainder filled in from reference TRBV29-1 and TRBJ1-5): SAVISQKPSRDICQRGTSLTIQCQVDSQVTMMFWYRQQPGQSLTLIATANQGSEATYESGFVIDKFPISRPNLTFSTLTVSNMSPEDSSIYLCSVELGVGQPQHFGDGTRLSIL.

The chain combines TRBV7-3 with TRBJ2-3; TCRdb's D call, TRBD2, is unchecked because there is no DNA. The CDR3 consists of 16 residues. Germline V gene lookup returns CDR1 SGHTA and CDR2 FQGTGA. CDR3: CASSTSGASSTDTQYF.

This chain uses TRBV7-8 with TRBJ2-1; lacking DNA, the TRBD2 call made by TCRdb goes unchecked. The CDR3 is 15 amino acids. Germline loops: CDR1 SGHVS, CDR2 FQNEAQ. The CDR3 is CASSREAVVYNEQFF.

This chain joins TRBV7-9 and TRBJ2-1. The CDR3 loop spans 12 amino acids. Germline V gene sequence: CDR1 SEHNR, CDR2 FQNEAQ (reference sequence). This CDR3 reads CASSFGNNEQFF.

J is TRBJ2-7 and V is TRBV7-2. CDR1 is SGHTA and CDR2 is FQGNSA in the germline V gene. The CDR3 contains 11 residues. CDR3 protein: CASSAFNEQYF.

The chain links TRBV5-6 to TRBJ1-5. This CDR3 spans 15 amino acids. Germline CDR1 SGHDT, CDR2 YYEEEE. This CDR3 is CASSSHFVSGQPQHF.

The chain uses TRBV20-1 and TRBJ1-2; TCRdb's assignment of TRBD1 cannot be checked, as there is no DNA. CDR1 is DFQATT, CDR2 SNEGSKA, per germline (reference sequence). The CDR3 sequence is 11 residues long. The CDR3 here is CSAWGQGAYTF.

This chain connects TRBV5-5 to TRBJ1-2; TCRdb gives TRBD1 as the D gene, but with no DNA this cannot be confirmed. This CDR3 has 15 amino acids. The germline V gene encodes CDR1 SGHKS and CDR2 YYEKEE (reference sequence). The CDR3 loop is CASSLGQLLSYGYTF.

This sequence joins TRBV11-3 and TRBJ2-1; TCRdb selects TRBD1, and the lack of DNA leaves this call unchecked. Per the germline V gene, CDR1 is SGHNT and CDR2 is YENEEA. The CDR3 consists of 12 residues. CDR3 sequence reads: CASLGRGNEQFF.

The J gene is TRBJ2-4, the V gene TRBV5-6; TCRdb indicates TRBD2, and absent DNA this call remains unverified. Germline lookup yields CDR1 SGHDT and CDR2 YYEEEE. This CDR3 spans 14 amino acids. CDR3 region: CASSLQSSRNIQYF.

The chain is built from TRBV6-1 and TRBJ1-6; checking the TCRdb D call of TRBD1 is not possible without DNA. This CDR3 is built from 15 residues. CDR1 MNHNS and CDR2 SASEGT come from the germline V gene. CDR3 protein: CASSEATGGNSPLHF.

The gene calls are TRBV18 and TRBJ1-1. The CDR3 totals 16 residues. CDR1 is KGHSH and CDR2 is LQKENI in the germline V gene. This CDR3 is CASSPPRGEYGPEAFF. The whole variable domain, filled in from reference TRBV18 and TRBJ1-1, reads NAGVMQNPRHLVRRRGQEARLRCSPMKGHSHVYWYRQLPEEGLKFMVYLQKENIIDESGMPKERFSAEFPKEGPSILRIQQVVRGDSAAYFCASSPPRGEYGPEAFFGQGTRLTVV.

The chain uses TRBV10-3 and TRBJ2-7; TCRdb picks TRBD1, but there is no DNA to check that call. Germline V gene data show CDR1 as ENHRY and CDR2 as SYGVKD. There are 14 residues in the CDR3. The CDR3 reads CAISESIRGDEQYF.

This sequence joins TRBV14 and TRBJ2-5; the TCRdb call, TRBD1, lacks DNA for checking. CDR1 is SGHDN and CDR2 is FVKESK in the germline V gene. The CDR3 loop spans 14 amino acids. The CDR3 reads CASRQQGRGETQYF.

The rearrangement joins TRBV28 to TRBJ2-3; TCRdb names TRBD2, which stays unverified in the absence of DNA. Germline-derived CDR1 and CDR2 are MDHEN and SYDVKM. CDR3 length equals 17 residues. CDR3 amino acids: CASSPLLAGGETDTQYF.

This chain links TRBV7-2 with TRBJ2-2. Germline V lookup: CDR1 SGHTA, CDR2 FQGNSA. This CDR3 is built from 16 residues. CDR3 protein: CASSLAGVRDTGELFF.

The V gene is TRBV5-1, the J gene TRBJ2-5; TCRdb designates TRBD2, a call that cannot be tested without DNA. In germline, CDR1 is SGHRS, CDR2 YFSETQ. The CDR3 loop spans 14 amino acids. The CDR3 region is CASSLASSGETQYF.

This rearrangement joins TRBV5-1 to TRBJ2-2; TCRdb returns TRBD2, unconfirmable since there is no DNA. Looked up from germline, CDR1 is SGHRS and CDR2 is YFSETQ. The CDR3 spans 13 residues. This CDR3 reads CASRRVHAGELFF. The whole variable domain, filled in from reference TRBV5-1 and TRBJ2-2, reads KAGVTQTPRYLIKTRGQQVTLSCSPISGHRSVSWYQQTPGQGLQFLFEYFSETQRNKGNFPGRFSGRQFSNSRSEMNVSTLELGDSALYLCASRRVHAGELFFGEGSRLTVL.

The chain is built from TRBV4-1 and TRBJ2-3; TCRdb outputs TRBD1, but without DNA this stays unchecked. The V gene's germline CDR1 is MGHRA and CDR2 YSYEKL. CDR3 length equals 18 residues. The CDR3 spells CASSQVGAGQAGEDTQYF.